This T cell receptor (beta chain) was identified in a study of T-cell memory formation after mild COVID-19. Notes on the study in general: Shrinking CD4+ clones resided mostly in CM and EM, and CD8+ ones in EMRA.

Amplification by 5'RACE using constant-segment primers produced TCR alpha and TCR beta cDNA libraries that carried sample barcodes and UMIs. Using its own MiXCR run on the 5' RACE reads, TCRdb lists one record per CDR3 protein. The sample has approximately 60,000 distinct CDR3 sequences; about 10% are singletons. This clonotype was counted between two and nine times. Antigen specificity is unknown. Unmatched junction bases numbered 5, after V lost 2 bases and J lost 2 bases. Germline CDR1 MNHEY, CDR2 SVGAGI. CDR3 length: 16 residues. This TCR came from a man aged 18 to 35 who had mild COVID-19 (a few samples of this study predate the infection). Cell type and time point are not known. The chain couples TRBV6-5 to TRBJ1-2; 10 positions match TRBD1. What was sequenced was PBMCs or a T cell subset sorted from them (not recorded which). The CDR3 here is CASSYVPGQGNYGYTF. The CDR3 DNA sequence: TGTGCCAGCAGTTACGTACCGGGACAGGGGAACTATGGCTACACCTTC.